This T cell receptor beta chain was identified during a study of cytomegalovirus exposure and HLA in healthy donors. Study-wide results and limits: As a later analysis showed, a missense DCLRE1C variant was linked to trimming of TCR beta V- and J-genes. Cytomegalovirus status, reportedly, was diagnosed with high specificity and sensitivity by the classifier. Fewer N-insertions (relative to the 666-donor mean) were reportedly seen in an Asian-associated ancestry cluster in a later analysis.

About this clone itself: The antigen remains undetermined.

V lost 3 bases and J 2 bases, leaving 28 bases between the germline ends. The length of the CDR3 is 21 residues. The germline V gene encodes CDR1 SNHLY and CDR2 FYNNEI. 60 Vbeta and 13 Jbeta primers were used in PCR. Repertoires were generated with immunoSEQ multiplex PCR, while TCRdb's copy carries only in-frame clones and drops some. The sample contains about 98,000 clones, more than 60% of which appear only once. The V and J genes are TRBV2 and TRBJ1-4, with D possibly matching TRBD1 (5 bases). Sequencing was carried out using PBMCs. The clonotype comes from a man aged 60-69 years in good health and CMV-seropositive. The CDR3 DNA sequence: TGTGCCAGCAGTGAGGGGCGTGTGTTCCCCCTGAAGGCGGGGACTAATGAAAAACTGTTTTTT. Its protein is CASSEGRVFPLKAGTNEKLFF.